What follows describes a single T cell receptor beta chain. Using immunoSEQ multiplex PCR, the repertoire was profiled, and TCRdb retains in-frame clones only, with some absent. Here the sample spans around 150,000 clones, 75% to 80% being singletons. This sample is drawn from a study of blood T cell repertoires in COVID-19. Background on the study: Sample material is recorded as cDNA or gDNA derived from T cells, B-cell-depleted T cells, or PBMCs.

The V gene lost 4 bases and the J gene lost 4 bases, with 8 bases spanning the gap. Germline V gene sequence: CDR1 MDHEN, CDR2 SYDVKM. This CDR3 is built from 14 residues. Material: peripheral blood. This TCR was sampled from a woman aged 50 to 60 with active or convalescent COVID-19. The chain employs TRBV28 and TRBJ1-6, with D maybe TRBD1 (5 bases). CDR3 protein: CASSSAGYNSPLHF. In DNA form, the CDR3 reads TGTGCCAGCAGTTCGGCAGGGTATAATTCACCCCTCCACTTT.